This is a list of T cell receptor beta chains from one sample in a study of T cell responses to AZD1222 COVID-19 vaccine. TCRdb's table, derived via immunoSEQ multiplex PCR, lists solely in-frame clones and lacks some. In the table there are tens of thousands of clones, approximately 80% of which are singletons. Sequenced material: peripheral blood, taken on day 0 of AZD1222 vaccination. The receptors were gathered from an adult in good health. The CDR3 runs from the conserved cysteine through the conserved F or W. D genes are given only for firm matches. Where a row states a size, it is once, few, many or the class of an expanded clone; other rows omit it.

J	size	D	V	DNA	CDR3
TRBJ2-3	NA	TRBD1	TRBV18	TGTGCCAGCTCTCTCCGGGACAGGGGTAAAGATACGCAGTATTTT	CASSLRDRGKDTQYF
TRBJ2-5	NA	TRBD1	TRBV2	TGTGCCAGCAGTGGTGGGACAGAGACCCAAGAGACCCAGTACTTC	CASSGGTETQETQYF
TRBJ1-2	few	NA	TRBV14	TGTGCCAGCAGCCAAAGGGCCGGCGCTAACTATGGCTACACCTTC	CASSQRAGANYGYTF
TRBJ2-7	NA	TRBD1	TRBV18	TGTGCCAGCTCACCCTGGGGACAGGGGGCCTACGAGCAGTACTTC	CASSPWGQGAYEQYF
TRBJ2-3	NA	TRBD1	TRBV7-9	TGTGCCAGCAGCACCGGGACAGGGGCTACAGATACGCAGTATTTT	CASSTGTGATDTQYF
TRBJ1-4	NA	NA	TRBV12-1	TGTGCCAGCATCAAACGAGGGGGCGGGAATCCCTTGAGAGAGGTCGAGGAACTGTTTTTT	CASIKRGGGNPLREVEELFF
TRBJ2-3	NA	NA	TRBV7-9	TGTGCCAGCAGCTCCGCAAAGCGGAGTAGCACAGATACGCAGTATTTT	CASSSAKRSSTDTQYF
TRBJ2-5	NA	NA	TRBV19	TGTGCCAGTAGGGACTACAGGGAAGAGACCCAGTACTTC	CASRDYREETQYF
TRBJ1-3	NA	TRBD1	TRBV7-9	TGTGCCAGCAGCTTGGGGACAGGAGGAAACACCATATATTTT	CASSLGTGGNTIYF
TRBJ2-7	once	TRBD2	TRBV12-3/TRBV12-4	TGTGCCAGCACCCTAGCGGGAGTCTACGAGCAGTACTTC	CASTLAGVYEQYF
TRBJ2-5	NA	TRBD2	TRBV5-4	TGTGCCAGCAGCCCCCCGGGAGGAGAGACCCAGTACTTC	CASSPPGGETQYF
TRBJ1-3	NA	NA	TRBV18	TGTGCCAGCTCACCACCGTGGGCAGGGTCAGGAAACACCATATATTTT	CASSPPWAGSGNTIYF
TRBJ1-3	NA	TRBD1	TRBV4-2	TGTGCCAGCAGCCAAGAGGGGACAGACAGTTCCTCTGGAAACACCATATATTTT	CASSQEGTDSSSGNTIYF
TRBJ1-4	NA	TRBD1	TRBV29-1	TGCAGCGCTGGGACAGGGAGGCATGAAAAACTGTTTTTT	CSAGTGRHEKLFF
TRBJ2-4	NA	NA	TRBV5-1	TGCGCCAGCAGCTTGGCCAACCCCCAGAGGGACATTCAGTACTTC	CASSLANPQRDIQYF
TRBJ1-3	NA	NA	TRBV30	TGTGCCTGGAGGGGACCGCCAGGAAACACCATATATTTT	CAWRGPPGNTIYF
TRBJ2-7	NA	TRBD1	TRBV6-5	TGTGCCAGCACCCGCGGAGGGACAGGGATCTACGAGCAGTACTTC	CASTRGGTGIYEQYF
TRBJ1-5	NA	NA	TRBV12-5	TGTGCTAGTGGTTTGCACAATCAGCCCCAGCATTTT	CASGLHNQPQHF
TRBJ2-2	NA	NA	TRBV6-5	TGTGCCAGCACGCGGACTTCGAACACCGGGGAGCTGTTTTTT	CASTRTSNTGELFF
TRBJ1-2	NA	NA	TRBV7-9	TGTGCCAGCAGCAAACGGGAAAACTATGGCTACACCTTC	CASSKRENYGYTF
TRBJ2-5	NA	TRBD2	TRBV27	TGTGCCAGCAGCCTAGACGCAGCGGGGGGGGAAGAGACCCAGTACTTC	CASSLDAAGGEETQYF
TRBJ1-1	NA	NA	TRBV7-2	TGTGCCAGCAGCGGAGACAGGAGAATGAACACTGAAGCTTTCTTT	CASSGDRRMNTEAFF
TRBJ1-5	NA	NA	TRBV28	TGTGCCAGCAGTTTTTCCGGGGGAGGCAATCAGCCCCAGCATTTT	CASSFSGGGNQPQHF
TRBJ2-7	NA	TRBD1	TRBV5-4	TGTGCCAGCAGCTGGACCGGGACAGGGGAGCACGAGCAGTACTTC	CASSWTGTGEHEQYF
TRBJ2-2	NA	TRBD1	TRBV29-1	TGCAGCGTTGAAGGGACAGGGATGGTTGCCGGGGAGCTGTTTTTT	CSVEGTGMVAGELFF
TRBJ1-2	NA	NA	TRBV7-2	TGTGCCAGCAGCCTAGGGGGGCTCTATGGCTACACCTTC	CASSLGGLYGYTF
TRBJ1-1	NA	NA	TRBV30	TGTGCCTGGAGGGCTGGGGGCAACACTGAAGCTTTCTTT	CAWRAGGNTEAFF
TRBJ1-1	NA	NA	TRBV29-1	TGCAGCGTTGAGGGGGAGGGGGGCGTGAACACTGAAGCTTTCTTT	CSVEGEGGVNTEAFF
TRBJ2-1	NA	TRBD2	TRBV5-6	TGTGCCAGCACCCACCGTAGCGGGAGGGCCGGGGATGAGCAGTTCTTC	CASTHRSGRAGDEQFF
TRBJ2-7	NA	TRBD1	TRBV5-6	TGTGCCAGCAGCTTGGGACAGGGGGTCCACGAGCAGTACTTC	CASSLGQGVHEQYF
TRBJ1-2	NA	NA	TRBV5-1	TGCGCCAGCAGCTCCGGACGGGACTATGGCTACACCTTC	CASSSGRDYGYTF
TRBJ2-7	NA	TRBD1	TRBV19	TGTGCCAGTAGTGAGGACAGGGGACGACCGCACTTC	CASSEDRGRPHF
TRBJ2-7	once	TRBD2	TRBV2	TGTGCCAGCAAGACTAGCGGAGCCTACGAGCAGTACTTC	CASKTSGAYEQYF
TRBJ1-2	NA	NA	TRBV5-1	TGCGCCAGCAGCTTGGGCGGGTCCAACTATGGCTACACCTTC	CASSLGGSNYGYTF
TRBJ2-1	NA	TRBD1	TRBV4-1	TGCGCCAGCAGCCAAGGGACAGGGTACTACAATGAGCAGTTCTTC	CASSQGTGYYNEQFF
TRBJ1-2	NA	NA	TRBV6-1	TGTGCCAGCAGTGAAGGAGACGCATTTTCTGGCTACACCTTC	CASSEGDAFSGYTF
TRBJ2-7	NA	NA	TRBV14	TGTGCCAGCAGCCAAGATAGGCGAAGTGGCTCCTACGAGCAGTACTTC	CASSQDRRSGSYEQYF
TRBJ2-7	few	NA	TRBV29-1	TGCAGCGTTGAAGTTCAAGGACTATACGAGCAGTACTTC	CSVEVQGLYEQYF
TRBJ1-5	NA	NA	TRBV7-8	TGTGCCAGCAGCTTAGACAGTAACTATCAGCCCCAGCATTTT	CASSLDSNYQPQHF
TRBJ2-7	NA	NA	TRBV27	TGTGCCAGCAGTTTATATAGAACCTACGAGCAGTACTTC	CASSLYRTYEQYF
TRBJ1-4	NA	NA	TRBV7-9	TGTGCCAGCAGCTTAACTCCGGGGAAGGAAAAACTGTTTTTT	CASSLTPGKEKLFF
TRBJ2-1	NA	TRBD2	TRBV2	TGTGCCAGCAGGGATAGGACTAGCGGGAGGCACAATGAGCAGTTCTTC	CASRDRTSGRHNEQFF
TRBJ2-1	NA	NA	TRBV9	TGTGCCAGCAGCGTAGAAGCGGAGGGACGGCAGTTCTTC	CASSVEAEGRQFF
TRBJ1-1	NA	NA	TRBV6-6	TGTGCCAGCAGTTACCAGGGAACGAACACTGAAGCTTTCTTT	CASSYQGTNTEAFF
TRBJ2-5	NA	NA	TRBV30	TGTGCCTGGAGTGTGAACCTAGGGGAGACCCAGTACTTC	CAWSVNLGETQYF
TRBJ2-1	NA	TRBD2	TRBV2	TGTGCCAGCAGATCCGGGACTAGCGAGCAGTTCTTC	CASRSGTSEQFF
TRBJ2-3	NA	TRBD1	TRBV11-2	TGTGCCAGCAGCTTAGAAGGGGGCTTTGGGTATTTT	CASSLEGGFGYF
TRBJ2-1	few	TRBD2	TRBV14	TGTGCCAGCAGCCTGCTAGGCGGGGGGGCCGTCTACAATGAGCAGTTCTTC	CASSLLGGGAVYNEQFF
TRBJ1-5	few	TRBD1	TRBV5-4	TGTGCCAGCAGCTCCGGACAGGGGGCAGGTCAGCCCCAGCATTTT	CASSSGQGAGQPQHF
TRBJ2-2	once	NA	TRBV11-3	TGTGCCAGCAGCTTAGATGGATTTAACACCGGGGAGCTGTTTTTT	CASSLDGFNTGELFF
TRBJ1-6	NA	NA	TRBV6-5	TGTGCCAGCTCAGGGTTGAATTCACCCCTCCACTTT	CASSGLNSPLHF
TRBJ2-2	NA	NA	TRBV6-6	TGTGCCAGCAGTTCTCCGCAGGGAGACACCGGGGAGCTGTTTTTT	CASSSPQGDTGELFF
TRBJ2-7	NA	TRBD1	TRBV24-1	TGTGCCACCCCAGGGGGCTCTTGGGAGCAGTACTTC	CATPGGSWEQYF
TRBJ1-6	NA	TRBD1	TRBV28	TGTGCCAGCAGGAGGACAGGGCCGAATTCACCCCTCCACTTT	CASRRTGPNSPLHF
TRBJ2-2	NA	TRBD1	TRBV20-1	TGCAGTGCTAGTGGGACAGAGAACACCGGGGAGCTGTTTTTT	CSASGTENTGELFF
TRBJ1-5	few	TRBD1	TRBV5-4	TGTGCCAGCAGCGCGGCCGGGACAGGGATGGGAGGCTGGAATCAGCCCCAGCATTTT	CASSAAGTGMGGWNQPQHF
TRBJ1-5	NA	NA	TRBV3-1/TRBV3-2	TGTGCCAGCAGCCAAGCTGGAAATCAGCCCCAGCATTTT	CASSQAGNQPQHF
TRBJ1-5	NA	NA	TRBV19	TGTGCCAGTAGTATCACCTATAGCAATCAGCCCCAGCATTTT	CASSITYSNQPQHF